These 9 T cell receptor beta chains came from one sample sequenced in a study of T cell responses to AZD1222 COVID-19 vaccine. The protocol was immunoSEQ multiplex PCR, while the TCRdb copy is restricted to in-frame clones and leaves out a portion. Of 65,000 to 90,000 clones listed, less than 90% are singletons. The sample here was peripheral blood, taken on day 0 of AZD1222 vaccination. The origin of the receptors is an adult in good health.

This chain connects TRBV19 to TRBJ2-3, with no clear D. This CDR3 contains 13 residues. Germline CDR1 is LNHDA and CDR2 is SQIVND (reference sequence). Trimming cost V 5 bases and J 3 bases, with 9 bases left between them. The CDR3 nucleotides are TGTGCCAGTAGTCAATTGGGTACAGATACGCAGTATTTT. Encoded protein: CASSQLGTDTQYF.

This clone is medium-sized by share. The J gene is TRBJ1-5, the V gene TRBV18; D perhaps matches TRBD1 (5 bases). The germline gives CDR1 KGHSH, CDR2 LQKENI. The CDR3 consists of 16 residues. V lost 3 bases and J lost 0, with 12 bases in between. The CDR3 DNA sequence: TGTGCCAGCTCACCCCCCGAGGGGCATAGCAATCAGCCCCAGCATTTT. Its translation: CASSPPEGHSNQPQHF. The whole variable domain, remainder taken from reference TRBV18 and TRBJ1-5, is NAGVMQNPRHLVRRRGQEARLRCSPMKGHSHVYWYRQLPEEGLKFMVYLQKENIIDESGMPKERFSAEFPKEGPSILRIQQVVRGDSAAYFCASSPPEGHSNQPQHFGDGTRLSIL.

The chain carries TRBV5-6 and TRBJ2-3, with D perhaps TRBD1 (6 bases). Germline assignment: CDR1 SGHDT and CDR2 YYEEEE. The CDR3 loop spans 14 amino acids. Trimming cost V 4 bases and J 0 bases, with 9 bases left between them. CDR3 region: CASSLDRSTDTQYF. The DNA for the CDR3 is TGTGCCAGCAGCCTCGACAGGAGCACAGATACGCAGTATTTT.

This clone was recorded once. CDR3 sequence reads: CASSLDDSLNYGYTF. CDR3 DNA sequence: TGTGCCAGCAGCTTAGACGACAGCCTTAACTATGGCTACACCTTC. This chain connects TRBV11-1 to TRBJ1-2; maybe TRBD1 (5 bases). The germline V gene has CDR1 SGHAT and CDR2 FQDESV (reference sequence). V was cut by 1 base and J by 1 base, with 10 bases left in between. The CDR3 contains 15 residues.

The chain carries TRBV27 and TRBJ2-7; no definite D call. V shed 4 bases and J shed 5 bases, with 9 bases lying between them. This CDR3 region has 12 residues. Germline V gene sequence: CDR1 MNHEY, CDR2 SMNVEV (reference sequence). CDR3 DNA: TGTGCCAGCAGTTCCCCCCCCCACGAGCAGTACTTC. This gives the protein CASSSPPHEQYF.

This CDR3 reads CASSSGAQRTEAFF. CDR3 nucleotides: TGTGCCAGCAGTTCCGGGGCCCAGAGGACTGAAGCTTTCTTT. The V gene is TRBV28, the J gene TRBJ1-1; perhaps TRBD1 as D (5 bases). This CDR3 spans 14 amino acids. V was shortened by 4 bases and J by 5 bases, with 14 bases between the two germline ends. Per the germline V gene, CDR1 is MDHEN and CDR2 is SYDVKM.

The DNA of the CDR3 is TGCGCCAGCAGTTTTGAACTGGTGAACACTGAAGCTTTCTTT. Translation: CASSFELVNTEAFF. The genes are TRBV5-1 and TRBJ1-1; no clear D. The CDR3 has 14 residues. CDR1 and CDR2 from the germline V gene are SGHRS and YFSETQ. The V gene lost 5 bases and the J gene lost 0 bases, with 11 bases spanning the gap.

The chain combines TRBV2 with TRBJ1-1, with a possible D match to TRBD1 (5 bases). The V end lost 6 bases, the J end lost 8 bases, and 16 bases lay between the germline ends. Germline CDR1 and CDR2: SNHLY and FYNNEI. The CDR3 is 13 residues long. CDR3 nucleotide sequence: TGTGCCAGCAGCCCCGACCGTTGGGGCGAAGCTTTCTTT. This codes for CASSPDRWGEAFF.

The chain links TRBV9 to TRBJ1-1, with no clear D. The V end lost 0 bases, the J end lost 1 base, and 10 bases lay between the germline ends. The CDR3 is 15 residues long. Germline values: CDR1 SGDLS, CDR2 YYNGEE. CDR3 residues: CASSVAPVANTEAFF. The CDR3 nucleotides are TGTGCCAGCAGCGTAGCCCCTGTAGCGAACACTGAAGCTTTCTTT.